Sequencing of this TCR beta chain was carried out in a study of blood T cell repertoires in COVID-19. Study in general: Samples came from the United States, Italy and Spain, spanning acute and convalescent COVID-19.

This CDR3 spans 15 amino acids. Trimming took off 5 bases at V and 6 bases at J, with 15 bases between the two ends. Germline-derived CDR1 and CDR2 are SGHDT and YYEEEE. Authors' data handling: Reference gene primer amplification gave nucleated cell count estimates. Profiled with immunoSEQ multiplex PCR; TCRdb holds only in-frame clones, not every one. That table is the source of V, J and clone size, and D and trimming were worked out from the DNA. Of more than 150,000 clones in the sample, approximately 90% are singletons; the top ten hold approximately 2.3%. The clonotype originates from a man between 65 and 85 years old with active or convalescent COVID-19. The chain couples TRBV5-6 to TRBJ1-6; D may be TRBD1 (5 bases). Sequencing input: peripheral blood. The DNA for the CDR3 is TGTGCCAGCAGTTACCGCCAGGGTTTTAATTCACCCCTCCACTTT. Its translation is CASSYRQGFNSPLHF.